This T cell receptor beta chain was sequenced for a study of blood T cell repertoires in COVID-19. Study as a whole: Samples of COVID-19 (acute and convalescent) were obtained from the United States, Italy and Spain. T cells, B-cell-depleted T cells, or PBMCs provided the cDNA or gDNA that served as material.

The germline CDR1 and CDR2 sequences are LGHNT and FRNRAP. There are 16 residues in the CDR3. V was pared by 3 bases and J by 8 bases, with 22 bases between. Authors' analysis steps: Reference gene primer amplification gave estimated nucleated cell counts. Data came from immunoSEQ multiplex PCR; TCRdb stores just in-frame clones and leaves some out. The V and J calls and clone size were taken over from that table, and D and trimming were inferred from the DNA. The data contain 150,000 to 200,000 clones, around 83% of them singletons. The sequenced sample was peripheral blood. The rearrangement uses TRBV12-5 and TRBJ1-2, with a weak D call TRBD1 (6 bases). The receptor comes from a young man with acute or convalescent COVID-19. The CDR3 loop is CASGLWDTVQLDGYTF. The CDR3 bases are TGTGCTAGTGGTTTATGGGACACGGTCCAATTAGACGGCTACACCTTC.